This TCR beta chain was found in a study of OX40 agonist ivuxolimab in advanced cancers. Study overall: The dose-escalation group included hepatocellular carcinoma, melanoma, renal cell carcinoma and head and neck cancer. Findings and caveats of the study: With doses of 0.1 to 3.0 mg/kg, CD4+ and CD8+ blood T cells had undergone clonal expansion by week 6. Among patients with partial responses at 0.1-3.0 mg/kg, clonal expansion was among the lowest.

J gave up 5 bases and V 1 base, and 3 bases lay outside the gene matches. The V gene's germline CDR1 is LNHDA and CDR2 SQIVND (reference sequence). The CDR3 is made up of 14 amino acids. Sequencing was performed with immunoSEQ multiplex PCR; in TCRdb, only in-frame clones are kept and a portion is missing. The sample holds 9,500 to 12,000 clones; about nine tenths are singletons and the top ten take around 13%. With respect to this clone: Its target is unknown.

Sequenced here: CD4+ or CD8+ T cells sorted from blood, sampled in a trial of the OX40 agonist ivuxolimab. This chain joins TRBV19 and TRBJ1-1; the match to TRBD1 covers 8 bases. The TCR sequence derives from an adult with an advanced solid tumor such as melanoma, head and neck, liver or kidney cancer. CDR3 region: CASSIGTGRTEAFF. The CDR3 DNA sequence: TGTGCCAGTAGTATAGGGACAGGGAGGACTGAAGCTTTCTTT.